This T cell receptor (beta chain) was obtained from a study of post-analysis software for immune sequencing data. General study findings and limits: Four or five TRBV segments were significantly more frequent in patients than in controls. TRBV5-6, TRBV5-1 and TRBV20-1 were among these segments.

The CDR3 spans 14 residues. Germline assignment: CDR1 MNHEY and CDR2 SMNVEV (reference sequence). The ends were cut back, 2 bases at V and 5 bases at J, with 12 bases in the middle. With regard to this clonotype: Its antigen is not known.

TCR beta cDNA libraries included unique molecular identifiers. From the PCR reads, TCRdb called clonotypes with MiXCR, one entry per CDR3 protein. Of approximately 660,000 distinct CDR3 sequences listed, approximately 59% are singletons. The clonotype originates from a girl aged 2 to 10 with multiple sclerosis. What was sequenced was blood. The chain has TRBV27 and TRBJ1-1, with a weak D call TRBD1 (6 bases). Here the CDR3 reads CASSLTGGLTEAFF. The CDR3 coding sequence is TGTGCCAGCAGTTTAACCGGGGGCTTGACTGAAGCTTTCTTT.